What follows are 26 T cell receptor beta chains derived from one specimen sequenced in a study of identical twins. Using its own MiXCR run on the 5' RACE reads, TCRdb lists one record per CDR3 protein. The data hold about 240,000 distinct CDR3 sequences, with about 13% observed a single time. This same sample was also part of a study on yellow fever vaccine responses in identical twins.

Material: memory (CD45RO+) T cells sorted from blood. Every receptor here comes from a young woman in good health.

The chain recombines TRBV7-3 with TRBJ2-1, with TRBD1 as a possible D gene (6 bases). Trimming shortened V by 2 bases and J by 7 bases, and 15 bases separated the two germline ends. The CDR3 runs to 15 residues. Germline lookup yields CDR1 SGHTA and CDR2 FQGTGA. Written as DNA, the CDR3 is TGTGCCAGCAGCTTAGCCAGGGGCTCAGGGAATGAGCAGTTCTTC. Amino acids: CASSLARGSGNEQFF.

This clonotype was counted at least ten times. The chain is built from TRBV5-1 and TRBJ2-2; D gene unclear. Germline-derived CDR1 and CDR2 are SGHRS and YFSETQ. V was pared by 0 bases and J by 4 bases, with 7 bases between. This CDR3 contains 14 residues. The CDR3 protein is CASSLVSFTGELFF. In nucleotides, the CDR3 is TGCGCCAGCAGCTTGGTTAGCTTCACCGGGGAGCTGTTTTTT.

The genes are TRBV13 and TRBJ1-1; the D is unclear. The length of the CDR3 is 14 residues. Germline loops: CDR1 PRHDT, CDR2 FYEKMQ (reference sequence). V was clipped by 3 bases and J by 0 bases, with 8 bases between them. The CDR3 region has the DNA TGTGCCAGCAGCTTCCCGGAGATGAACACTGAAGCTTTCTTT. It translates to CASSFPEMNTEAFF.

This clonotype was picked up many times. J is TRBJ2-3 and V is TRBV7-2, with 7 bases lining up with TRBD2. The CDR3 spans 16 residues. The V segment lost 4 bases and the J segment 3 bases; nucleotides outside the gene matches: 10. Germline CDR1 reads SGHTA; CDR2 reads FQGNSA. The CDR3 DNA reads as TGTGCCAGCAGCTCCGAGGGTGGGAGGGCAACAGATACGCAGTATTTT. Translating gives CASSSEGGRATDTQYF.

The chain recombines TRBV14 with TRBJ2-3; the D gene is possibly TRBD2 (5 bases). The CDR3 contains 19 residues. Germline CDR1 reads SGHDN; CDR2 reads FVKESK. V lost 0 bases and J lost 2, with 21 bases in between. DNA for the CDR3: TGTGCCAGCAGCCAAGAACTCCTAATGGTGGGGAGAAACACAGATACGCAGTATTTT. Translation gives CASSQELLMVGRNTDTQYF.

The table lists this clonotype with a few counts. V usage is TRBV7-2 and J usage is TRBJ2-1, with 8 bases aligning to TRBD2. CDR3 length: 14 amino acids. The J segment lost 2 bases and the V segment lost 5 bases, leaving 2 bases of the junction unmatched. CDR1 and CDR2 (germline): SGHTA, FQGNSA. CDR3 bases: TGTGCCAGCAGCCCGACTAGCGCCTACAATGAGCAGTTCTTC. It specifies CASSPTSAYNEQFF.

This chain uses TRBV20-1 with TRBJ2-7; D perhaps matches TRBD2 (8 bases). The ends were cut back, 6 bases at V and 0 bases at J, with 18 bases in the middle. CDR3 length equals 15 residues. Germline loops: CDR1 DFQATT, CDR2 SNEGSKA (reference sequence). The CDR3 sequence: CSAPRGGTASYEQYF. The CDR3 coding sequence is TGCAGTGCCCCCCGGGGGGGGACAGCCTCCTACGAGCAGTACTTC.

This clonotype has only a few counts. V is TRBV6-4 and J is TRBJ2-1; tentatively, D is TRBD1 (6 bases). Trimming removed 3 bases from V and 2 bases from J, with 11 bases in between. CDR3 length: 15 residues. CDR1 is MRHNA, CDR2 SNTAGT, per germline. CDR3 residues: CASSETGTAYNEQFF. CDR3 coding DNA: TGTGCCAGCAGTGAAACAGGGACCGCCTACAATGAGCAGTTCTTC.

This clonotype has just a few counts. The chain employs TRBV20-1 and TRBJ2-5; no clear D gene. Germline-derived CDR1 and CDR2 are DFQATT and SNEGSKA (reference sequence). V was cut by 5 bases and J by 5 bases, with 18 bases left in between. This CDR3 is 14 amino acids long. The CDR3 DNA reads TGCAGTGCTGCTGAGGCTAGGGTCCAGGAGACCCAGTACTTC. It encodes CSAAEARVQETQYF.

The CDR3 loop reads CASSLKGGLQAYF. The CDR3 DNA reads as TGCGCCAGCAGCTTGAAGGGGGGCCTCCAAGCCTACTTC. V usage is TRBV5-1 and J usage is TRBJ2-7; D tentatively fits TRBD1 or TRBD2 (6 bases each). V shed 1 base and J shed 13 bases, with 18 bases lying between them. There are 13 residues in the CDR3. CDR1 SGHRS and CDR2 YFSETQ come from the germline V gene.

This clonotype occurred many times. The V and J genes are TRBV7-2 and TRBJ2-2, with 10 bases identical to TRBD2. The J segment lost 6 bases and the V segment lost 5 bases, leaving 9 bases of the junction unmatched. The CDR3 contains 16 residues. Germline V gene lookup returns CDR1 SGHTA and CDR2 FQGNSA. CDR3 DNA sequence: TGTGCCAGCAGCCCGGGACTAGCGCGAAGGTCCGGGGAGCTGTTTTTT. This codes for CASSPGLARRSGELFF.

The gene calls are TRBV29-1 and TRBJ2-2, with 13 bases that match TRBD2. CDR1 and CDR2 (germline): SQVTM, ANQGSEA. The CDR3 is 16 residues long. V gave up 6 bases and J gave up 6 bases; unmatched junction bases: 10. The chain's CDR3 is CSVVTSGGARAGELFF. CDR3 bases: TGCAGCGTCGTAACTAGCGGGGGGGCCAGGGCCGGGGAGCTGTTTTTT.

This clonotype was detected ten times or more. The rearrangement uses TRBV6-1 and TRBJ1-5; 9 bases match TRBD1. The length of the CDR3 is 16 residues. V trimming: 3 bases; J trimming: 6 bases; junction bases outside the gene matches: 9. Germline assignment: CDR1 MNHNS and CDR2 SASEGT. The CDR3 here is CASSDTDRGDGQPQHF. CDR3 sequence (DNA): TGTGCCAGCAGTGACACGGACAGGGGCGATGGTCAGCCCCAGCATTTT.

This clonotype turned up a few times. This chain links TRBV24-1 with TRBJ2-2, with D maybe TRBD1 (6 bases). CDR3 length equals 16 residues. Germline V gene lookup returns CDR1 KGHDR and CDR2 SFDVKD. V dropped 2 bases and J dropped 2 bases, with 11 bases sitting between them. The CDR3 spells CATSDWGHLNTGELFF. CDR3 sequence (DNA): TGTGCCACCAGTGATTGGGGACACTTAAACACCGGGGAGCTGTTTTTT.

This clonotype was recorded many times. This rearrangement joins TRBV15 to TRBJ1-1, with a tentative D call TRBD1 (6 bases). Trimming stripped 5 bases from V and 3 bases from J, with 10 bases between. The germline gives CDR1 LNHNV, CDR2 YYDKDF (reference sequence). This CDR3 is built from 13 residues. The CDR3 DNA reads TGTGCCACCAGCCAAAGGGGGGACACTGAAGCTTTCTTT. It encodes CATSQRGDTEAFF.

This clonotype was detected ten times or more. The chain is built from TRBV27 and TRBJ2-7; 11 positions agree with TRBD2. In germline, CDR1 is MNHEY, CDR2 SMNVEV (reference sequence). CDR3 length: 15 residues. V lost 4 bases and J lost 2; bases outside the gene matches: 4. CDR3 residues: CASSSLAGGPYEQYF. Here the CDR3 DNA reads TGTGCCAGCAGTTCCCTAGCGGGGGGTCCCTACGAGCAGTACTTC.

This clonotype was counted only a few times. V is TRBV6-2 or TRBV6-3 and J is TRBJ2-1; weak D call: TRBD2 (6 bases). The germline V gene has CDR1 MNHEY and CDR2 SVGEGT. The CDR3 is 15 amino acids. Trimming removed 5 bases at V and 4 bases at J, with 15 bases between. The CDR3, as DNA: TGTGCCAGCAGTGCCACTCCCGGGGGTTACAATGAGCAGTTCTTC. This sequence encodes CASSATPGGYNEQFF.

This clonotype was seen many times. The chain uses TRBV9 and TRBJ2-3; the D is unclear. Trimming cost V 1 base and J 4 bases, with 16 bases left between them. The germline V gene encodes CDR1 SGDLS and CDR2 YYNGEE. This CDR3 has 16 amino acids. The CDR3 DNA is TGTGCCAGCAGCGTATCCCCCCTTTCGGGTCCAGATACGCAGTATTTT. As protein: CASSVSPLSGPDTQYF. The full variable domain, in which reference TRBV9 and TRBJ2-3 provide the parts outside the CDR3, is DSGVTQTPKHLITATGQRVTLRCSPRSGDLSVYWYQQSLDQGLQFLIQYYNGEERAKGNILERFSAQQFPDLHSELNLSSLELGDSALYFCASSVSPLSGPDTQYFGPGTRLTVL.

V and J are TRBV7-2 and TRBJ1-4; possible D gene TRBD1, 5 bases. The germline gives CDR1 SGHTA, CDR2 FQGNSA. The CDR3 has 13 amino acids. V was pared by 8 bases and J by 0 bases, with 7 bases between. The CDR3 sequence is CASRRATNEKLFF. CDR3 DNA sequence: TGTGCCAGCCGCAGGGCAACTAATGAAAAACTGTTTTTT.

This clonotype was detected only a few times. The gene calls are TRBV4-3 and TRBJ2-1; 7 bases are a match to TRBD2. CDR3 length: 13 residues. The V gene's germline CDR1 is LGHNA and CDR2 YSLEER. The V gene end was trimmed by 9 bases and the J gene end by 4 bases; junction bases not matched to a gene: 6. The CDR3 is CASLQLAYNEQFF. The CDR3 nucleotides are TGCGCCAGTCTGCAACTAGCGTACAATGAGCAGTTCTTC.

This clonotype has just a few counts. This chain joins TRBV9 and TRBJ2-7, with 12 positions matching TRBD2. The length of the CDR3 is 16 residues. V gave up 0 bases and J gave up 4 bases; unmatched junction bases: 5. Germline assignment: CDR1 SGDLS and CDR2 YYNGEE. CDR3 in DNA: TGTGCCAGCAGCGTAGGGAATCTAGCGGGAGGGTACGAGCAGTACTTC. The encoded protein is CASSVGNLAGGYEQYF.

This clonotype turned up a few times. This chain connects TRBV20-1 to TRBJ2-3, with TRBD1 matching 10 bases. This CDR3 is built from 17 residues. Germline CDR1 DFQATT, CDR2 SNEGSKA (reference sequence). V was pared by 4 bases and J by 6 bases, with 16 bases of the junction left unmatched. The DNA for the CDR3 is TGCAGTGCTATTATCCGGGACAGGGGCCGTGTGTACGATACGCAGTATTTT. This sequence encodes CSAIIRDRGRVYDTQYF.

V usage is TRBV6-1 and J usage is TRBJ2-7; 8 nucleotides line up with TRBD1. The V gene's germline CDR1 is MNHNS and CDR2 SASEGT. V gave up 3 bases and J gave up 3 bases; unmatched junction bases: 7. CDR3 length: 15 residues. The DNA of the CDR3 is TGTGCCAGCAGTGACTTCGGACAGGGTAGCTACGAGCAGTACTTC. Translating it yields CASSDFGQGSYEQYF.

This clonotype was counted once. The V call is TRBV27, the J call TRBJ2-1; 8 bases are a match to TRBD2. V dropped 3 bases and J dropped 9; count of bases not matched to a gene: 4. The CDR3 totals 13 residues. The germline gives CDR1 MNHEY, CDR2 SMNVEV (reference sequence). CDR3 loop: CASSLYREGEQFF. The DNA for the CDR3 is TGTGCCAGCAGTTTGTATCGGGAGGGTGAGCAGTTCTTC.

A few counts support this clonotype. The chain carries TRBV10-3 and TRBJ2-7, with D tentatively TRBD1 or TRBD2 (5 bases each). The CDR3 has 13 amino acids. Germline V gene sequence: CDR1 ENHRY, CDR2 SYGVKD. The V and J ends lost 10 bases and 5 bases respectively, with 18 bases between them. CDR3 protein: CATSGRDGDEQYF. DNA for the CDR3: TGTGCCACCTCGGGACGGGACGGCGACGAGCAGTACTTC.

This clonotype was counted only a few times. V is TRBV20-1 and J is TRBJ2-1, with 11 nucleotides matching TRBD2. In germline, CDR1 is DFQATT, CDR2 SNEGSKA (reference sequence). The V segment lost 6 bases and the J segment 6 bases; nucleotides outside the gene matches: 10. This CDR3 region has 15 residues. CDR3 region: CSAASILAGGNEQFF. The CDR3 bases are TGCAGTGCGGCGAGTATTCTAGCGGGAGGCAATGAGCAGTTCTTC.